This T cell receptor (beta chain) is from a study of T cell repertoires and HLA-DP antigens. CDR1 is MDHEN and CDR2 is SYDVKM in the germline V gene. V gave up 5 bases and J gave up 0 bases; unmatched junction bases: 10. The CDR3 has 17 amino acids. Regarding this clone: Its target is unknown.

The method was immunoSEQ multiplex PCR; TCRdb's version includes in-frame clones alone and lacks a portion of them. Among about 89,000 clones listed, about 89% were seen once. Sequencing input: CD4+ T cells from PBMCs. The sequence derives from a man aged 50-59 years in good health and CMV-seronegative. The J gene is TRBJ1-3, the V gene TRBV28; TRBD1 matches 7 bases. This CDR3 reads CASSRRDSFNSGNTIYF. CDR3 nucleotide sequence: TGTGCCAGCAGTCGTAGGGACAGTTTTAACTCTGGAAACACCATATATTTT.